This TCR beta chain was obtained from a study of blood T cell repertoires in COVID-19. Background on the study: Acute and convalescent COVID-19 specimens originated in the United States, Italy and Spain. In each case, the material was cDNA or gDNA derived from T cells, B-cell-depleted T cells, or PBMCs.

In the authors' workflow: Amplifying reference gene primers gave estimates of nucleated cell counts. Sequencing used immunoSEQ multiplex PCR; TCRdb keeps in-frame clones, though not all of them. Clonal size and the V and J genes are those of that table, whereas D and trimming came from the DNA. The repertoire has roughly 100,000 clones, 84% of them found once; the top ten carry 10% to 15%. V gave up 6 bases and J gave up 6 bases, with 17 bases separating them. The germline V gene has CDR1 MNHEY and CDR2 SMNVEV (reference sequence). This CDR3 has 14 residues. The source of this sequence is a human donor in a cohort sampled during active or convalescent COVID-19. What was sequenced was peripheral blood. The rearrangement joins TRBV27 to TRBJ1-1, with D possibly matching TRBD1 (6 bases). The CDR3 is CASSLLGGRAEAFF. CDR3 DNA sequence: TGTGCCAGCAGCCTCCTAGGGGGTCGAGCTGAAGCTTTCTTT.